The 10 T cell receptor beta chains given below trace back to one sample, sequenced in a study of shared clonotypes between healthy human individuals. TCRdb's copy holds only in-frame clones and misses some; the assay was immunoSEQ multiplex PCR. Among about 1 million clones listed, 65% to 80% were seen once. Sequenced: memory CD4+ T cells sorted from blood. The subset is: CD45RA-negative fraction. The receptors derive from a man younger than 30 in good health.

The chain couples TRBV6-5 to TRBJ1-5; D unclear. Trimming removed 6 bases from V and 4 bases from J, with 16 bases in between. The CDR3 is made up of 15 amino acids. The germline V gene encodes CDR1 MNHEY and CDR2 SVGAGI. The CDR3 DNA sequence: TGTGCCAGCAGCCCTGGTGGTCGAATAAATCAGCCCCAGCATTTT. It encodes CASSPGGRINQPQHF.

The CDR3 region is CASSRTRGETQYF. CDR3 in DNA: TGTGCCAGCAGCAGGACTAGAGGAGAGACCCAGTACTTC. This chain joins TRBV5-6 and TRBJ2-5; 7 positions agree with TRBD2. With 4 bases clipped from V and 4 bases from J, the junction kept 4 bases outside the gene matches. This CDR3 contains 13 residues. In germline, CDR1 is SGHDT, CDR2 YYEEEE.

This chain uses TRBV13 with TRBJ2-1, with D possibly TRBD2 on 8 matching bases. The CDR3 totals 16 residues. V gave up 5 bases and J gave up 1 base, with 15 bases separating them. Germline assignment: CDR1 PRHDT and CDR2 FYEKMQ (reference sequence). The CDR3 DNA reads TGTGCCAGCAGCCACTTAGCGGGACAGTCCTACAATGAGCAGTTCTTC. This sequence encodes CASSHLAGQSYNEQFF.

This CDR3 is CASSLMGQGRYNEQFF. In DNA, the CDR3 is TGTGCCAGCAGCCTAATGGGACAGGGGAGATACAATGAGCAGTTCTTC. The genes are TRBV7-9 and TRBJ2-1, with 10 bases lining up with TRBD1. The V segment lost 5 bases and the J segment 4 bases; nucleotides outside the gene matches: 8. Germline CDR1 and CDR2: SEHNR and FQNEAQ (reference sequence). This CDR3 is built from 16 residues. Variable domain in full (rest from reference TRBV7-9 and TRBJ2-1): DTGVSQNPRHKITKRGQNVTFRCDPISEHNRLYWYRQTLGQGPEFLTYFQNEAQLEKSRLLSDRFSAERPKGSFSTLEIQRTEQGDSAMYLCASSLMGQGRYNEQFFGPGTRLTVL.

This clone came up a few times. The rearrangement uses TRBV27 and TRBJ1-4; D is unresolved. Between the trimmed V and J ends, which lost 3 bases and 8 bases, there was a span of 10 bases. The germline gives CDR1 MNHEY, CDR2 SMNVEV (reference sequence). This CDR3 is 13 amino acids long. CDR3 in DNA: TGTGCCAGCAGTTTGGCACGGGAGGAAAAACTGTTTTTT. Translating gives CASSLAREEKLFF.

The J gene is TRBJ1-2, the V gene TRBV7-2; 10 positions agree with TRBD1. Germline V gives CDR1 SGHTA, CDR2 FQGNSA. CDR3 size: 16 residues. V shed 1 base, J shed 5 bases, and the junction held 7 bases outside the gene matches. The CDR3 sequence: CASSLGGGQGRYGYTF. CDR3 nucleotides: TGTGCCAGCAGCTTAGGAGGGGGACAGGGGAGGTATGGCTACACCTTC.

This sequence joins TRBV9 and TRBJ1-2; D is possibly TRBD1 (5 bases). V shed 4 bases and J shed 7 bases, with 14 bases lying between them. Germline V gives CDR1 SGDLS, CDR2 YYNGEE. The CDR3 spans 13 residues. The CDR3 DNA follows: TGTGCCAGCAGCCGGGGGTTGACCGGTGGCTACACCTTC. Protein: CASSRGLTGGYTF.

This chain uses TRBV9 with TRBJ2-3, with TRBD2 matching 7 bases. Germline values: CDR1 SGDLS, CDR2 YYNGEE. This CDR3 has 19 residues. With 0 bases clipped from V and 2 bases from J, the junction kept 15 bases outside the gene matches. The CDR3 bases are TGTGCCAGCAGCGTAGGAGGAGGGGCTAGCGGAGGTATCACAGATACGCAGTATTTT. This gives the protein CASSVGGGASGGITDTQYF.

The rearrangement uses TRBV5-4 and TRBJ1-1; D perhaps matches TRBD1 (6 bases). Germline CDR1 is SGHNT and CDR2 is YYREEE (reference sequence). The CDR3 consists of 15 residues. V gave up 0 bases and J gave up 1 base, with 10 bases separating them. In nucleotides, the CDR3 is TGTGCCAGCAGCTTGGGAACAGGGCCGAACACTGAAGCTTTCTTT. Translation gives CASSLGTGPNTEAFF. Looking up the rest from reference TRBV5-4 and TRBJ1-1 gives the full variable domain: ETGVTQSPTHLIKTRGQQVTLRCSSQSGHNTVSWYQQALGQGPQFIFQYYREEENGRGNFPPRFSGLQFPNYSSELNVNALELDDSALYLCASSLGTGPNTEAFFGQGTRLTVV.

This chain uses TRBV7-8 with TRBJ2-7; a possible D gene is TRBD1 (5 bases). The V gene's germline CDR1 is SGHVS and CDR2 FQNEAQ. The CDR3 contains 15 residues. V was trimmed by 6 bases and J by 0 bases, leaving 15 bases between them. The CDR3 sequence: CASSRQGYPSYEQYF. CDR3 coding DNA: TGTGCCAGCAGTCGGCAGGGTTATCCCTCCTACGAGCAGTACTTC.